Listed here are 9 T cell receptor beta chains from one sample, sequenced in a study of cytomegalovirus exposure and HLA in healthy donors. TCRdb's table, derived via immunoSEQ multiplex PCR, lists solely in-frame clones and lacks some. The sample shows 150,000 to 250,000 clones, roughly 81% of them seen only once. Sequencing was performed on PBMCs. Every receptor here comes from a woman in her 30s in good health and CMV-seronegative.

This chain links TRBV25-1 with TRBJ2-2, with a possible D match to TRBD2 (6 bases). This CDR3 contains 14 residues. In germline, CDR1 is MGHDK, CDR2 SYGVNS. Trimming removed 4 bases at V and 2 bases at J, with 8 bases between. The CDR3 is CASSAGTNTGELFF. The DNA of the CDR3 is TGTGCCAGCAGTGCCGGGACTAACACCGGGGAGCTGTTTTTT.

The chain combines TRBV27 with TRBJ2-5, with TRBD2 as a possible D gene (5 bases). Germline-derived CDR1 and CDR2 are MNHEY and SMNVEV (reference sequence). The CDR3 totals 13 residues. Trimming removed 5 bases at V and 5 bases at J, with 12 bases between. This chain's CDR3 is CASSQRTRETQYF. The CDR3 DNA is TGTGCCAGCAGTCAACGTACTAGGGAGACCCAGTACTTC.

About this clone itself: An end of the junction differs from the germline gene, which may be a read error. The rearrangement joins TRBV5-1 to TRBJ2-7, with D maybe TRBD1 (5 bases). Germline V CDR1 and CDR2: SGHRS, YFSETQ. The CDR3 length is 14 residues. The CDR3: CATSRDGRAYEQYF. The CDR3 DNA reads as TGCGCCACCAGCAGGGATGGCAGGGCCTACGAGCAGTACTTC.

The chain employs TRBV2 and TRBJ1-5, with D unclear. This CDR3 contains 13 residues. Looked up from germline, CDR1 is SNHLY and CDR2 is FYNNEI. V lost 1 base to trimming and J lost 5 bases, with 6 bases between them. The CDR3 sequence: CASSEVSYQPQHF. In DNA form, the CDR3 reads TGTGCCAGCAGTGAAGTGTCGTATCAGCCCCAGCATTTT.

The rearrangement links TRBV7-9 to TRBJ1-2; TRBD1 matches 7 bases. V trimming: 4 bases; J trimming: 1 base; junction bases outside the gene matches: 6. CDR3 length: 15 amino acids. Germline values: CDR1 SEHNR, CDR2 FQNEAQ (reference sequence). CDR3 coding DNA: TGTGCCAGCAGCTCGACAGGGTTAAATAACTATGGCTACACCTTC. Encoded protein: CASSSTGLNNYGYTF.

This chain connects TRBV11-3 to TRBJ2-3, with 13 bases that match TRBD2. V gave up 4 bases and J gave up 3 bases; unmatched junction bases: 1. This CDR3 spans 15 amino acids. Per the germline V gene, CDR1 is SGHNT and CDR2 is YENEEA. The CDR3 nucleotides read TGTGCCAGCAGCTCGGGACTAGCGGGGACAGATACGCAGTATTTT. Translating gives CASSSGLAGTDTQYF.

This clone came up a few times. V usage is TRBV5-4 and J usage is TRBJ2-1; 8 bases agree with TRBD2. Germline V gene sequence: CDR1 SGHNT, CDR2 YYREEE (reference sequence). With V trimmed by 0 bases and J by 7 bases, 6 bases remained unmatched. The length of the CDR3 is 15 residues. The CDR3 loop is CASSLGGVAGNEQFF. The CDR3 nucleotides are TGTGCCAGCAGCTTGGGGGGCGTAGCGGGAAATGAGCAGTTCTTC.

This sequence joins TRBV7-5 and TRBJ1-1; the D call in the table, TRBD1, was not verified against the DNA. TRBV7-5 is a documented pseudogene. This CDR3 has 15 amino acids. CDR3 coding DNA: TGTGTCAGAAGCTTAGCGGGCGCCCGTGACACTGAAGCTTTCTTT. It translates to CVRSLAGARDTEAFF.

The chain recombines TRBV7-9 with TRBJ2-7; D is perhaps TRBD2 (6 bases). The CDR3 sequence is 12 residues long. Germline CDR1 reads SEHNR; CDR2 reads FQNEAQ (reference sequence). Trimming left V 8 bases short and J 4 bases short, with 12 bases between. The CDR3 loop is CASRMAGYEQYF. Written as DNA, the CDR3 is TGTGCCAGCCGGATGGCGGGGTACGAGCAGTACTTC.